A single sample is the source of the 20 T cell receptor beta chains below, sequenced in a study of T cell repertoires in cytomegalovirus infection (dated by TCRdb to about 2019). Instrument on record: Illumina HiSeq 1500. Using fastp trimming at Q25 and MiXCR clonotype assembly, TCRdb reanalyzed the public sequencing data and kept in-frame beta chains. For every CDR3 protein sequence, its rows merge into one entry that carries the most common genes and DNA. The sample profile shows tens of thousands of distinct CDR3 sequences; over 3.5% of them were found once. The ten largest clones add up to around 22% of the sample. Specimen: PBMCs. These receptors came from a human donor in good health (CMV status not recorded). Some clones in this sample may be carry-over from other donors' samples.

This clonotype was recorded at least ten times. The chain links TRBV28 to TRBJ1-5, with D hard to call. Germline V gene lookup returns CDR1 MDHEN and CDR2 SYDVKM. V lost 6 bases and J lost 4, with 13 bases in between. The CDR3 sequence is 14 residues long. The CDR3 DNA reads as TGTGCCAGCAGCTTGACCTGGGAGAATCAGCCCCAGCATTTT. It specifies CASSLTWENQPQHF.

At least ten counts were recorded for this clonotype. V and J are TRBV7-2 and TRBJ1-1; D uncertain. Per the germline V gene, CDR1 is SGHTA and CDR2 is FQGNSA. The CDR3 totals 12 residues. V lost 7 bases and J lost 0, with 6 bases in between. The CDR3: CASTWMNTEAFF. CDR3 sequence (DNA): TGTGCCAGCACCTGGATGAACACTGAAGCTTTCTTT. The full variable domain, rest sourced from reference TRBV7-2 and TRBJ1-1, is GAGVSQSPSNKVTEKGKDVELRCDPISGHTALYWYRQSLGQGLEFLIYFQGNSAPDKSGLPSDRFSAERTGGSVSTLTIQRTQQEDSAVYLCASTWMNTEAFFGQGTRLTVV.

This clonotype was observed at least ten times. The V and J genes are TRBV18 and TRBJ2-1, with D possibly being TRBD2 (6 bases). The V gene's germline CDR1 is KGHSH and CDR2 LQKENI. The CDR3 runs to 15 residues. V lost 6 bases, J lost 5 bases, and 17 bases lay in between. Here the CDR3 reads CASSQTSGQNNEQFF. The CDR3 DNA reads TGTGCCAGCTCCCAGACTAGTGGGCAAAACAATGAGCAGTTCTTC.

This clonotype was detected many times. The chain recombines TRBV7-2 with TRBJ1-5; a possible D gene is TRBD1 (6 bases). V lost 5 bases, J lost 0 bases, and 17 bases lay in between. Germline CDR1 SGHTA, CDR2 FQGNSA. This CDR3 has 17 amino acids. The CDR3 coding sequence is TGTGCCAGCAGCAGCCAAGGACAGTCTCATAGCAATCAGCCCCAGCATTTT. As protein: CASSSQGQSHSNQPQHF.

This clonotype was counted many times. This sequence joins TRBV12-3 or TRBV12-4 and TRBJ1-1; no clear D. Trimming cost V 6 bases and J 0 bases, with 8 bases left between them. The CDR3 runs to 13 residues. The CDR3 DNA reads TGTGCCAGCAGCGAGGGTGTGAACACTGAAGCTTTCTTT. As protein: CASSEGVNTEAFF.

This clonotype was seen at least ten times. This chain joins TRBV10-3 and TRBJ1-5; D perhaps matches TRBD1 (6 bases). V lost 2 bases to trimming and J lost 2 bases, with 7 bases between them. The CDR3 covers 14 residues. Germline V gene lookup returns CDR1 ENHRY and CDR2 SYGVKD. CDR3 DNA: TGTGCCATCAGTGAGAGGGGGGGCAATCAGCCCCAGCATTTT. Encoded protein: CAISERGGNQPQHF.

This clonotype has only a few counts. The chain is built from TRBV6-2 or TRBV6-3 and TRBJ2-1, with no clear D. The germline CDR1 and CDR2 sequences are MNHEY and SVGEGT. The CDR3 covers 11 residues. The V end lost 0 bases, the J end lost 10 bases, and 4 bases lay between the germline ends. CDR3 sequence reads: CASSYSIEQFF. The CDR3 nucleotides are TGTGCCAGCAGTTACTCGATCGAGCAGTTCTTC.

With regard to this clonotype: Being one base from a much bigger clone, this may be a read error. The gene calls are TRBV28 and TRBJ2-7; the D gene is possibly TRBD2 (6 bases). This CDR3 has 11 residues. The germline V gene encodes CDR1 MDHEN and CDR2 SYDVKM. The CDR3 DNA reads as TGTGCCAGTAGCGGCGGGTACGAGCGGTACTTC. Residues: CASSGGYERYF.

In its sample, this clonotype was seen many times. The gene calls are TRBV7-2 and TRBJ1-1; tentative D call: TRBD1 (6 bases). V dropped 1 base and J dropped 11 bases, with 17 bases sitting between them. The length of the CDR3 is 14 residues. Germline V lookup: CDR1 SGHTA, CDR2 FQGNSA. In DNA, the CDR3 is TGTGCCAGCAGCTTAGGAGGGGCCCCCAGGGGCGCTTTCTTT. Translating it yields CASSLGGAPRGAFF.

Worth noting for this clonotype: A much larger clone lies one base from this, so it may be a read error. The chain combines TRBV11-3 with TRBJ2-5; D remains ambiguous. The germline CDR1 and CDR2 sequences are SGHNT and YENEEA. This CDR3 has 15 residues. Deletions cut 7 bases from V and 1 base from J, with 16 bases between. The CDR3 bases are TGTGCCAGCACACAAACGGAACACCCCCAAGAGACCCAGTACTTC. Amino acid sequence: CASTQTEHPQETQYF.

This clonotype was counted ten times or more. V usage is TRBV20-1 and J usage is TRBJ1-4; no definite D call. The V end lost 6 bases, the J end lost 0 bases, and 8 bases lay between the germline ends. This CDR3 spans 13 amino acids. Germline CDR1 is DFQATT and CDR2 is SNEGSKA (reference sequence). In DNA form, the CDR3 reads TGCAGTGCCCTAAATACAACTAATGAAAAACTGTTTTTT. This encodes CSALNTTNEKLFF.

This clonotype was counted many times. The chain couples TRBV7-9 to TRBJ2-7, with TRBD1 matching over 9 bases. Trimming removed 5 bases from V and 2 bases from J; junction bases left unmatched: 10. CDR3 length equals 16 residues. CDR1 SEHNR and CDR2 FQNEAQ come from the germline V gene (reference sequence). The CDR3 nucleotides read TGTGCCAGCAGCGGGGGCCGGGACAGGGCCCCCTACGAGCAGTACTTC. Encoded protein: CASSGGRDRAPYEQYF.

This clonotype has at least ten counts. The gene calls are TRBV7-2 and TRBJ2-5, with 7 bases fitting TRBD2. Germline V gives CDR1 SGHTA, CDR2 FQGNSA. This CDR3 region has 16 residues. Trimming at V came to 2 bases and at J to 5 bases, leaving 11 bases not matched to a gene. CDR3 sequence: CASSLFSQSRGETQYF. CDR3 in DNA: TGTGCCAGCAGCTTATTCTCACAATCGCGGGGGGAGACCCAGTACTTC.

This clonotype has at least ten counts. CDR3 DNA: TGTGCCAGCAGCTTAGAATTGGATACGCAGTATTTT. Translating it yields CASSLELDTQYF. The V and J genes are TRBV7-6 and TRBJ2-3; no firm D call. The ends were cut back, 1 base at V and 6 bases at J, with 5 bases in the middle. Germline V gene lookup returns CDR1 SGHVS and CDR2 FNYEAQ. The CDR3 totals 12 residues. Full variable domain (rest looked up from reference TRBV7-6 and TRBJ2-3): GAGVSQSPRYKVTKRGQDVALRCDPISGHVSLYWYRQALGQGPEFLTYFNYEAQQDKSGLPNDRFSAERPEGSISTLTIQRTEQRDSAMYRCASSLELDTQYFGPGTRLTVL.

This clonotype was detected ten times or more. V and J are TRBV7-2 and TRBJ2-7; tentatively, D is TRBD1 (5 bases). Germline V gene sequence: CDR1 SGHTA, CDR2 FQGNSA. Trimming cost V 0 bases and J 3 bases, with 9 bases left between them. The CDR3 spans 14 residues. The chain's CDR3 is CASSLAQDNYEQYF. CDR3 in DNA: TGTGCCAGCAGCTTAGCCCAGGACAACTACGAGCAGTACTTC.

Ten or more counts support this clonotype. J is TRBJ2-5 and V is TRBV28, with D unclear. Germline CDR1 MDHEN, CDR2 SYDVKM. The CDR3 loop spans 12 amino acids. The ends were cut back, 8 bases at V and 4 bases at J, with 11 bases in the middle. DNA of the CDR3: TGTGCCAGCCGTGGGCCCCGAGAGACCCAGTACTTC. Translation: CASRGPRETQYF. Supplemented by reference TRBV28 and TRBJ2-5, the full variable domain reads DVKVTQSSRYLVKRTGEKVFLECVQDMDHENMFWYRQDPGLGLRLIYFSYDVKMKEKGDIPEGYSVSREKKERFSLILESASTNQTSMYLCASRGPRETQYFGPGTRLLVL.

The table lists this clonotype with many counts. V and J are TRBV7-2 and TRBJ2-2, with D hard to call. The CDR3 loop spans 16 amino acids. V shed 1 base and J shed 0 bases, with 9 bases lying between them. Looked up from germline, CDR1 is SGHTA and CDR2 is FQGNSA. The CDR3 loop is CASSLEAPTNTGELFF. The CDR3, as DNA: TGTGCCAGCAGCTTAGAAGCGCCTACGAACACCGGGGAGCTGTTTTTT.

The sample holds many counts of this clonotype. The chain links TRBV28 to TRBJ2-7; 7 nucleotides agree with TRBD1. Germline V CDR1 and CDR2: MDHEN, SYDVKM. V shed 1 base, J shed 2 bases, and the junction held 2 bases outside the gene matches. This CDR3 comprises 14 residues. The CDR3 is CASSLFQGAYEQYF. The DNA for the CDR3 is TGTGCCAGCAGTTTATTCCAGGGGGCCTACGAGCAGTACTTC.

This clonotype occurred many times. V usage is TRBV7-2 and J usage is TRBJ1-1, with no clear D. Trimming pared 2 bases from V and 2 bases from J, leaving 12 bases between. CDR3 length equals 15 residues. Germline CDR1 reads SGHTA; CDR2 reads FQGNSA. CDR3 loop: CASSLLTVRNTEAFF. The CDR3 DNA follows: TGTGCCAGCAGCTTATTAACAGTTAGAAACACTGAAGCTTTCTTT.

This clonotype came up many times. The chain recombines TRBV6-2 or TRBV6-3 with TRBJ2-1, with unresolved D. The germline V gene encodes CDR1 MNHEY and CDR2 SVGEGT. V shed 1 base and J shed 5 bases, with 9 bases lying between them. CDR3 size: 14 residues. CDR3 loop: CASSYLLNNNEQFF. CDR3 in DNA: TGTGCCAGCAGTTACTTGCTAAATAACAATGAGCAGTTCTTC.